This TCR beta chain was profiled in a study of beta chain features in type 1 diabetes. The CDR3 sequence is 14 residues long. Germline CDR1 is LNHDA and CDR2 is SQIVND (reference sequence). Trimming took 1 base from V and 7 from J, leaving 11 bases between them. Concerning this clone itself: Its target is unknown.

In all sorted populations, purity surpassed 95%. cDNA synthesis used the whole RNA isolate, giving expressed TCRB sequences. The average output of naive, central memory and regulatory T cell samples was about 3.3 million reads. TCRdb keeps only in-frame clones here, not all; method: immunoSEQ multiplex PCR. The profile shows roughly 730,000 clones, about an eighth of them singletons. Study-level points and caveats: Comparison showed that naive, central memory and Treg TCRB repertoires appeared more similar among patients than among healthy donors. When VDJ junctions were examined, type 1 diabetes patients showed fewer insertions and more deletions. Moderate yet significant TCRB CDR3 shortening was seen in Type 1 diabetes patients in all four CD4+ subsets.

The chain employs TRBV19 and TRBJ1-5; the D is unclear. The source of this sequence is a man between 18 and 35 years old with type 1 diabetes. The sequencing input was naive CD4+ T cells from blood. CDR3 DNA: TGTGCCAGTAGTATAGGTGGGGAAGGACAGCCCCAGCATTTT. As protein: CASSIGGEGQPQHF.